In its sample, the clone carrying this TCR beta chain was seen once. The data were taken from a study of blood T cell repertoires in COVID-19. The method was immunoSEQ multiplex PCR; TCRdb's version includes in-frame clones alone and lacks a portion of them. This sample carries a few hundred thousand clones, 84% of them seen once, and the ten largest clones take around 1.5%. Germline-derived CDR1 and CDR2 are SEHNR and FQNEAQ (reference sequence). V was trimmed by 5 bases and J by 2 bases, leaving 11 bases between them. The CDR3 sequence is 14 residues long. The receptor was isolated from a woman between 40 and 50 years old who had recovered from COVID-19. The chain uses TRBV7-9 and TRBJ2-3; the D gene is possibly TRBD2 (6 bases). Sequenced sample: peripheral blood. The CDR3 loop is CASSAGSYTDTQYF. CDR3 nucleotides: TGTGCCAGCAGCGCCGGGAGCTACACAGATACGCAGTATTTT.